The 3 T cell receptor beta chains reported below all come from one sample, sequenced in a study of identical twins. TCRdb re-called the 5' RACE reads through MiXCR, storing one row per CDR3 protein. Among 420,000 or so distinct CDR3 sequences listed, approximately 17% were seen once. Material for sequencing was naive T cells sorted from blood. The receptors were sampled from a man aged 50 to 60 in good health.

CDR3 sequence: CASSLAPGPHYEQYF. CDR3 DNA: TGTGCCAGCAGCTTAGCCCCCGGGCCCCACTACGAGCAGTACTTC. V and J are TRBV7-3 and TRBJ2-7; no definite D call. V was cut by 2 bases and J by 3 bases, with 14 bases left in between. CDR3 length: 15 residues. Germline loops: CDR1 SGHTA, CDR2 FQGTGA.

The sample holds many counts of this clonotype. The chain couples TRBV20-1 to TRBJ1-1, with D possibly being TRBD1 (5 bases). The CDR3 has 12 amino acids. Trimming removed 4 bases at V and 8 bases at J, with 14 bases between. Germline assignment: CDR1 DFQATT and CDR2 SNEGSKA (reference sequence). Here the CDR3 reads CSATPGGREAFF. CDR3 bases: TGCAGTGCTACCCCGGGGGGTAGAGAAGCTTTCTTT.

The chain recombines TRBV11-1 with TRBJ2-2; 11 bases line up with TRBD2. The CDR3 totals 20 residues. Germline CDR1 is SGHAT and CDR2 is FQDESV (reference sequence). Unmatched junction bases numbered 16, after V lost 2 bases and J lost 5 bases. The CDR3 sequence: CASSLLPLSGRAWMTGELFF. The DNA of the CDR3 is TGTGCCAGCAGCTTACTCCCTCTTAGCGGGAGGGCCTGGATGACCGGGGAGCTGTTTTTT.